This T cell receptor beta chain was captured by sequencing in a study of T cell responses to AZD1222 COVID-19 vaccine. Study at large: Pooled together were second doses at about 4 or about 12 weeks. Study-wide findings and caveats: Regions left unmutated in variants are reportedly the target of nearly half of spike-specific TCRs. Among vaccine-associated CD4 TCRs, coverage spanned spike, with dominance at 160-218 and 743-854.

This CDR3 spans 11 amino acids. CDR1 WNHNN and CDR2 SYGVQD come from the germline V gene (reference sequence). The V and J ends lost 5 bases and 5 bases respectively, with 4 bases between them. The assay was immunoSEQ multiplex PCR, and TCRdb's table has in-frame clones only and misses some. The profile shows 74,000 or so clones, 84% of them singletons. Of note for this clone: Antigen unknown.

V usage is TRBV10-1 and J usage is TRBJ1-5; D is ambiguous. The sample consisted of peripheral blood, taken on day 0 of AZD1222 vaccination. The receptor's source is an adult in good health. The CDR3 reads CASSLDQPQHF. CDR3 in DNA: TGCGCCAGCAGTTTGGATCAGCCCCAGCATTTT.